These 4 T cell receptor beta chains were sequenced from one sample in a study of blood T cell repertoires in COVID-19 (dated by TCRdb to the early 2020s). The library came from the immunoSEQ multiplex PCR assay. TCRdb retrieved this table from immuneACCESS and kept in-frame rearrangements only. Not all clones are present; in checked studies, unresolved V genes account for under half, and no reason is known for the remainder. This sample is represented by approximately 93,000 clones; about 91% of them were singletons. Of the sample, approximately 0.45% is held by the ten largest clones. Sequences were obtained from peripheral blood. The source of these receptors is a man aged 55 to 69 with acute or convalescent COVID-19.

This clone was seen only once. The chain is built from TRBV19 and TRBJ2-2, with no clear D. V lost 4 bases and J 3 bases, leaving 12 bases between the germline ends. The CDR3 is 15 amino acids. CDR1 and CDR2 (germline): LNHDA, SQIVND (reference sequence). The CDR3 DNA follows: TGTGCCAGTAGTAAGCAGGCATTGGACACCGGGGAGCTGTTTTTT. Its translation is CASSKQALDTGELFF.

This sequence joins TRBV19 and TRBJ2-1; TRBD2 aligns across 11 bases. Germline V gene data show CDR1 as LNHDA and CDR2 as SQIVND (reference sequence). Trimming at V came to 11 bases and at J to 12 bases, leaving 21 bases not matched to a gene. CDR3 length equals 16 residues. This chain's CDR3 is CAPGRTSGPLGGRQFF. CDR3 in DNA: TGTGCCCCCGGACGGACTAGCGGGCCCCTAGGGGGTCGGCAGTTCTTC.

This clone was seen a handful of times. This rearrangement joins TRBV6-5 to TRBJ1-1; D is unclear. Germline V CDR1 and CDR2: MNHEY, SVGAGI. Trimming pared 2 bases from V and 4 bases from J, leaving 11 bases between. The CDR3 loop spans 14 amino acids. CDR3 loop: CASSYGGRATEAFF. In DNA form, the CDR3 reads TGTGCCAGCAGTTACGGAGGCAGAGCCACTGAAGCTTTCTTT.

The chain carries TRBV11-2 and TRBJ2-3, with D possibly matching TRBD1 (6 bases). CDR3 size: 14 residues. The germline gives CDR1 SGHAT, CDR2 FQNNGV. V shed 5 bases and J shed 6 bases, with 15 bases lying between them. In DNA form, the CDR3 reads TGTGCCAGCAGCAACAGGGTCGTTTGGGATACGCAGTATTTT. The encoded protein is CASSNRVVWDTQYF. Full variable domain (outside the CDR3, taken from reference TRBV11-2 and TRBJ2-3): EAGVAQSPRYKIIEKRQSVAFWCNPISGHATLYWYQQILGQGPKLLIQFQNNGVVDDSQLPKDRFSAERLKGVDSTLKIQPAKLEDSAVYLCASSNRVVWDTQYFGPGTRLTVL.